Shown below are 20 T cell receptor beta chains from a single sample sequenced in a study of response to subunit inactivated influenza vaccine. From the RT-PCR reads, TCRdb called clonotypes with MiXCR, one entry per CDR3 protein. The data show 800,000 to 1,000,000 distinct CDR3 sequences, with approximately 21% seen just once and roughly 10% held by the top ten. Source: PBMCs from blood, taken roughly 5 days after vaccination. The receptors here all came from a man aged 45-65 years who received an inactivated influenza vaccine.

This clonotype was recorded a few times. The chain employs TRBV7-2 and TRBJ2-5, with D possibly being TRBD2 (6 bases). V lost 5 bases and J 4 bases, leaving 17 bases between the germline ends. The germline CDR1 and CDR2 sequences are SGHTA and FQGNSA. CDR3 length equals 15 residues. The CDR3 coding sequence is TGTGCCAGCAGCCAAAGGGAGGCACTCCGAGAGACCCAGTACTTC. The encoded protein is CASSQREALRETQYF.

The table lists this clonotype with a count of one. V and J are TRBV6-6 and TRBJ2-1; D is tentatively TRBD1 or TRBD2 (5 bases each). Trimming stripped 2 bases from V and 9 bases from J, with 11 bases between. CDR3 length equals 13 residues. Germline V gene data show CDR1 as MNHNY and CDR2 as SVGAGI (reference sequence). For the CDR3, the DNA is TGTGCCAGCAGTTACCGGCTTGGGGGTGAGCAGTTCTTC. Translation: CASSYRLGGEQFF.

This clonotype was seen ten or more times. The CDR3 sequence: CSMRDWANVLTF. In DNA, the CDR3 is TGCAGCATGCGGGACTGGGCCAACGTCCTGACTTTC. V gene TRBV29-1 combines with J gene TRBJ2-6; D may be TRBD2 (6 bases). Germline V gene data show CDR1 as SQVTM and CDR2 as ANQGSEA. CDR3 size: 12 residues. Trimming cost V 8 bases and J 5 bases, with 10 bases left between them.

This clonotype has a handful of counts. The rearrangement uses TRBV25-1 and TRBJ2-5; no definite D call. V gave up 8 bases and J gave up 3 bases, with 10 bases separating them. The CDR3 is made up of 12 amino acids. Germline V gene data show CDR1 as MGHDK and CDR2 as SYGVNS. CDR3 protein: CASRKGEETQYF. As DNA, the CDR3 is TGTGCCAGCCGAAAGGGTGAAGAGACCCAGTACTTC.

The chain couples TRBV4-3 to TRBJ2-2; TRBD2 aligns across 11 bases. There are 16 residues in the CDR3. The V segment lost 4 bases and the J segment 7 bases; nucleotides outside the gene matches: 8. Germline CDR1 and CDR2: LGHNA and YSLEER. The CDR3 DNA reads TGCGCCAGCAGCCTGATAGCGGGGGGGCCTTTCGGGGAGCTGTTTTTT. Its translation is CASSLIAGGPFGELFF.

This clonotype was observed a few times. CDR3 amino acids: CASSPKVHPLVLETQYF. The CDR3 DNA reads TGTGCCAGCAGCCCGAAGGTGCACCCTCTTGTATTGGAGACCCAGTACTTC. V gene TRBV6-1 combines with J gene TRBJ2-5; D unclear. V was pared by 6 bases and J by 5 bases, with 25 bases between. Germline V gene sequence: CDR1 MNHNS, CDR2 SASEGT. The CDR3 is 17 amino acids.

CDR3 DNA sequence: TGTGCCAGCAGCTCCCGTAGGACAGGGGGATATGGCTACACCTTC. This translates into CASSSRRTGGYGYTF. This chain uses TRBV7-9 with TRBJ1-2; TRBD1 aligns across 10 bases. Per the germline V gene, CDR1 is SEHNR and CDR2 is FQNEAQ (reference sequence). Losses at the gene ends were 4 bases for V and 5 bases for J; bases not matched to a gene: 7. The CDR3 is made up of 15 amino acids.

This clonotype came up many times. The rearrangement uses TRBV5-1 and TRBJ2-7; TRBD2 matches 7 bases. Germline-derived CDR1 and CDR2 are SGHRS and YFSETQ. The junction had 2 bases not matched to a gene; V was cut back by 0 bases and J by 2 bases. The CDR3 loop spans 14 amino acids. CDR3 loop: CASSLELATYEQYF. The CDR3 nucleotides are TGCGCCAGCAGCTTGGAACTAGCGACCTACGAGCAGTACTTC.

The table lists this clonotype with a few counts. The genes are TRBV7-2 and TRBJ1-4; the match to TRBD1 covers 8 bases. The CDR3 consists of 15 residues. With V trimmed by 5 bases and J by 3 bases, 5 bases remained unmatched. From germline, CDR1 is SGHTA and CDR2 FQGNSA. The CDR3 loop reads CASSPWTGSNEKLFF. The CDR3 DNA reads TGTGCCAGCAGCCCTTGGACAGGGTCTAATGAAAAACTGTTTTTT.

This chain links TRBV24-1 with TRBJ2-1; D may correspond to TRBD1 or TRBD2 (6 bases each). Trimming removed 4 bases at V and 0 bases at J, with 24 bases between. The germline CDR1 and CDR2 sequences are KGHDR and SFDVKD. The CDR3 is 20 residues long. CDR3 sequence (DNA): TGTGCCACCAGTGACCCACGGGTTGAGGAGGGACACCACTCCTACAATGAGCAGTTCTTC. Residues: CATSDPRVEEGHHSYNEQFF.

The CDR3 DNA follows: TGCGCCAGCAGCTTGACCCAGGTTCAAGAGACCCAGTACTTC. Its protein product is CASSLTQVQETQYF. This chain joins TRBV5-1 and TRBJ2-5; D gene ambiguous. The CDR3 has 14 residues. Trimming shortened V by 1 base and J by 2 bases, and 9 bases separated the two germline ends. Germline-derived CDR1 and CDR2 are SGHRS and YFSETQ.

V and J are TRBV4-3 and TRBJ1-2, with D tentatively TRBD1 (5 bases). There are 15 residues in the CDR3. Germline lookup yields CDR1 LGHNA and CDR2 YSLEER. Trimming cost V 0 bases and J 5 bases, with 13 bases left between them. The CDR3 DNA reads as TGCGCCAGCAGCCAAGATCGGGGGGTTGGATATGGCTACACCTTC. Translating gives CASSQDRGVGYGYTF.

The V call is TRBV12-3 or TRBV12-4, the J call TRBJ2-1; TRBD2 matches 8 bases. This CDR3 contains 13 residues. The trim removed 7 bases at V and 10 bases at J, leaving 9 bases unmatched. Here the CDR3 reads CASITTAGGEQFF. DNA for the CDR3: TGTGCCAGCATTACTACCGCGGGGGGCGAGCAGTTCTTC.

This clonotype was observed a handful of times. This rearrangement joins TRBV5-5 to TRBJ1-1; unclear D gene. The CDR3 runs to 12 residues. Germline CDR1 is SGHKS and CDR2 is YYEKEE (reference sequence). V was trimmed by 3 bases and J by 5 bases, leaving 8 bases between them. CDR3 in amino acids: CASSWVSTEAFF. DNA of the CDR3: TGTGCCAGCAGCTGGGTCAGTACTGAAGCTTTCTTT.

This clonotype has a handful of counts. This sequence joins TRBV20-1 and TRBJ2-1; TRBD2 matches at 15 bases. Germline CDR1 reads DFQATT; CDR2 reads SNEGSKA (reference sequence). V trimming: 6 bases; J trimming: 9 bases; junction bases outside the gene matches: 12. The CDR3 contains 16 residues. The CDR3 region is CSAHAWTSGGAGEQFF. In nucleotides, the CDR3 is TGCAGTGCCCACGCCTGGACTAGCGGGGGGGCGGGTGAGCAGTTCTTC.

Only a few counts were recorded for this clonotype. The chain has TRBV11-3 and TRBJ2-5, with a weak D call TRBD2 (5 bases). The CDR3 extends over 13 amino acids. Between the trimmed V and J ends, which lost 5 bases and 7 bases, there was a span of 14 bases. The V gene's germline CDR1 is SGHNT and CDR2 YENEEA. The CDR3 nucleotides read TGTGCCAGCAGCCCTACTATACGGGGGACCCAGTACTTC. This gives the protein CASSPTIRGTQYF.

This clonotype was observed a few times. The gene calls are TRBV10-1 and TRBJ1-1; unclear D gene. The CDR3 consists of 16 residues. Germline CDR1 is WNHNN and CDR2 is SYGVQD (reference sequence). V gave up 5 bases and J gave up 2 bases, with 18 bases separating them. The CDR3 DNA follows: TGCGCCAGCAGTCTTCCGTGCCCACATATCAACACTGAAGCTTTCTTT. Translated: CASSLPCPHINTEAFF.

This clonotype was seen only a few times. CDR3 in DNA: TGTGCCAGCAGTCCAGTAAGACAGGGGGGTTACAATGAGCAGTTCTTC. Translation gives CASSPVRQGGYNEQFF. The V call is TRBV27, the J call TRBJ2-1, with 9 bases identical to TRBD1. Germline CDR1 and CDR2: MNHEY and SMNVEV (reference sequence). This CDR3 is 16 amino acids long. V shed 5 bases, J shed 4 bases, and the junction held 9 bases outside the gene matches.

This clonotype was seen a few times. The CDR3 DNA sequence: TGTGCCAGCAGCTTATCGAGCAGATCCCATGAAAAACTGTTTTTT. Its protein is CASSLSSRSHEKLFF. V gene TRBV7-2 combines with J gene TRBJ1-4, with D unresolved. Trimming took 2 bases from V and 6 from J, leaving 13 bases between them. This CDR3 spans 15 amino acids. The germline CDR1 and CDR2 sequences are SGHTA and FQGNSA.

J is TRBJ1-1 and V is TRBV3-1; 7 positions agree with TRBD1. In germline, CDR1 is LGHDT, CDR2 YNNKEL (reference sequence). The V and J ends lost 4 bases and 7 bases, in that order; junction bases with no gene match: 6. There are 13 residues in the CDR3. CDR3: CASSLTGANEAFF. CDR3 DNA sequence: TGTGCCAGCAGCCTTACAGGGGCAAATGAAGCTTTCTTT.